The present T cell receptor (beta chain) was sequenced within a study of T cell responses to AZD1222 COVID-19 vaccine. Some clones are missing from TCRdb's copy, which holds only in-frame ones; the method was immunoSEQ multiplex PCR. This sample has 150,000 or so clones, with 92% found just once. Trimming left V 6 bases short and J 1 base short, with 9 bases between. The germline CDR1 and CDR2 sequences are SNHLY and FYNNEI. There are 13 residues in the CDR3. This chain joins TRBV2 and TRBJ1-1; D gene uncertain. The clonotype originates from an adult in good health. Sequenced material: peripheral blood, taken on day 0 of AZD1222 vaccination. This chain's CDR3 is CASRTRKNTEAFF. The CDR3 DNA is TGTGCCAGCAGGACAAGGAAGAACACTGAAGCTTTCTTT.